This T cell receptor (beta chain) was captured by sequencing in a study of CD8+ T cells in alopecia areata. The CDR3 is 10 residues long. Per the germline V gene, CDR1 is MNHNS and CDR2 is SASEGT. Indicated treatment: oral pan-JAK inhibitor, 5-10 mg twice daily. Concerning this clone itself: Relative to the germline gene, one junction end is altered; a read error may explain this.

cDNA prepared by RNA extraction and subsequent reverse transcription served as the template for sequencing. Clones were sequenced by immunoSEQ multiplex PCR, and TCRdb holds only the in-frame ones, with some missing. The repertoire holds 90,000 to 150,000 clones, with 53% as singletons. This specimen consisted of CD4+ T cells sorted from blood, obtained at week 4, from a patient treated with tofacitinib. The V gene is TRBV6-1, the J gene TRBJ1-5, with no clear D. The source of this sequence is a human donor with alopecia areata. The CDR3 coding sequence is TGTGCCAGCAGTGAAGGGTATTATATCTTT. This encodes CASSEGYYIF.